Reported below is one T cell receptor (beta chain). The antigen is not known. The sample belongs to a study of human T cells and chemical hapten exposure. Overall study results and limits: TCRs whose frequency exceeded 1 in 1000 remained the same following DPC sensitization.

Time point here: pre-sensitization, week 0. Treatment indicated: therapeutic diphenylcyclopropenone sensitization with weekly scalp DPC. Each cDNA molecule in the library carried unique molecular identifiers. TCRdb processed the RACE reads anew with MiXCR; each CDR3 protein has one entry. The sample includes approximately 100,000 distinct CDR3 sequences, about 12% of them seen just once. The material sequenced was whole blood, taken in connection with sensitization to the hapten diphenylcyclopropenone (DPC). This clonotype was sampled from a woman aged 45-59 years with alopecia areata. Some clones in this sample may be carry-over from other donors' samples.

For the CDR3, the DNA is TGTGCCAGCAGCTCGGGACAGATCAAAAACATTCAGTACTTC. It yields the protein CASSSGQIKNIQYF. This sequence joins TRBV13 and TRBJ2-4; 7 bases fit TRBD1. The CDR3 has 14 amino acids. Germline V lookup: CDR1 PRHDT, CDR2 FYEKMQ (reference sequence). The V segment lost 4 bases and the J segment 3 bases; nucleotides outside the gene matches: 3. The full variable domain, rest sourced from reference TRBV13 and TRBJ2-4, is AAGVIQSPRHLIKEKRETATLKCYPIPRHDTVYWYQQGPGQDPQFLISFYEKMQSDKGSIPDRFSAQQFSDYHSELNMSSLELGDSALYFCASSSGQIKNIQYFGAGTRLSVL.